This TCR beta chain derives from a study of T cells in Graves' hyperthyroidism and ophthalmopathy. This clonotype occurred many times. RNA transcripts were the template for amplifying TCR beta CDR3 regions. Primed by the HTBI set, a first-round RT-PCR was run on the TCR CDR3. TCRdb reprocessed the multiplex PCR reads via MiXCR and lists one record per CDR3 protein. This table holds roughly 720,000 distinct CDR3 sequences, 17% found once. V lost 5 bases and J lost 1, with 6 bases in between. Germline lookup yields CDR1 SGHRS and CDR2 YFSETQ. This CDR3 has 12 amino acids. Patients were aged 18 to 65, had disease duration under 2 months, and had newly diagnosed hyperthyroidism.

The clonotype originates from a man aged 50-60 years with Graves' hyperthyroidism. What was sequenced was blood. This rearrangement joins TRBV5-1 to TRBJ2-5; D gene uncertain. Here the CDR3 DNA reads TGCGCCAGCAGACTAATCCAAGAGACCCAGTACTTC. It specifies CASRLIQETQYF.